The text below deals with one TCR beta chain. Its antigen is unknown. The table came from immunoSEQ multiplex PCR; TCRdb's copy has only in-frame clones and leaves some out. The sample yields around 70,000 clones, around 86% seen once. The data are from a study of OX40 agonist ivuxolimab in advanced cancers. Study information: The mean age was around 56 years, ranging from 23 to 79, with about four fifths of participants male.

V shed 7 bases, J shed 5 bases, and the junction held 7 bases outside the gene matches. The CDR3 contains 13 residues. Germline V gene data show CDR1 as MNHEY and CDR2 as SVGAGI. Regarding the study as a whole: The mean number of expanded clones was higher in CD8+ T cells than in CD4+. The specificity for antigen of the expanded peripheral T cells was not determined.

The receptor was isolated from an adult with an advanced solid tumor such as melanoma, head and neck, liver or kidney cancer. The V and J genes are TRBV6-5 and TRBJ1-2; 7 bases align to TRBD1. The sample here was CD4+ or CD8+ T cells sorted from blood, taken in a trial of the OX40 agonist ivuxolimab. The CDR3 DNA reads TGTGCCAGCACTAGGGACAGCCAATATGGCTACACCTTC. It codes for CASTRDSQYGYTF.